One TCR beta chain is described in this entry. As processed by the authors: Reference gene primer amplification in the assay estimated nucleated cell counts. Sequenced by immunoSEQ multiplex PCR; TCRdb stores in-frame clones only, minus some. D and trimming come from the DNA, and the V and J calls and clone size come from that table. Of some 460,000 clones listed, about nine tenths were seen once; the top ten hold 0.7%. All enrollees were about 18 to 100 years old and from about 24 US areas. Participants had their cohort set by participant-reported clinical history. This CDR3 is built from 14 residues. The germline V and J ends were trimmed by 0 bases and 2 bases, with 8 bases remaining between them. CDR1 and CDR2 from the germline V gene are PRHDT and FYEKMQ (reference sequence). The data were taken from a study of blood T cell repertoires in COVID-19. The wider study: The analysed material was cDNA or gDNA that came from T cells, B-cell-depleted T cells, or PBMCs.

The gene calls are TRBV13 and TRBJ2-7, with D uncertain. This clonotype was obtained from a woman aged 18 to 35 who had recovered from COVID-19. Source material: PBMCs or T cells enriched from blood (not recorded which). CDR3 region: CASSLGVGAYEQYF. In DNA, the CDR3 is TGTGCCAGCAGCTTAGGGGTAGGAGCCTACGAGCAGTACTTC. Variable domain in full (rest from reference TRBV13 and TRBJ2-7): AAGVIQSPRHLIKEKRETATLKCYPIPRHDTVYWYQQGPGQDPQFLISFYEKMQSDKGSIPDRFSAQQFSDYHSELNMSSLELGDSALYFCASSLGVGAYEQYFGPGTRLTVT.